These T cell receptor beta chains were read from a single sample in a study of shared clonotypes between healthy human individuals. Assay used: immunoSEQ multiplex PCR; TCRdb lists only in-frame clones, some missing. The sample records 980,000 or so clones, 60% to 85% being singletons. Input material: memory CD4+ T cells sorted from blood. The origin of the receptors is a man aged 18 to 30 in good health. CDR3s include the opening cysteine and the closing phenylalanine or tryptophan. D genes are given only for firm matches. The size of a clone is reported for some rows only, either as once, few or many, or as a class for expanded clones.

clone_size	j_call	d_call	v_call	cdr3_nt	cdr3_aa
-	TRBJ2-7	TRBD2	TRBV7-2	TGTGCCAGCAGCGCAAGGACTAGCGGGAACGAGCAGTACTTC	CASSARTSGNEQYF
-	TRBJ2-7	TRBD2	TRBV9	TGTGCCAGCAGCGTATCTAGCGGGGGGCCGGGCAGCGAGCAGTACTTC	CASSVSSGGPGSEQYF
-	TRBJ2-4	-	TRBV21-1	TGTGCCAGCAGCAAAGAGCCGGGATTCGCCTTAGCCAAAAACATTCAGTACTTC	CASSKEPGFALAKNIQYF
many	TRBJ1-1	-	TRBV30	TGTGCCTGGCAAGGGGGAGTTTCGACTGAAGCTTTCTTT	CAWQGGVSTEAFF
-	TRBJ2-5	-	TRBV10-3	TGTGCCACTGGGAGACCCCAAGAGACCCAGTACTTC	CATGRPQETQYF
few	TRBJ1-1	TRBD1	TRBV6-5	TGTGCCAGCACCAAGACAGGGAGCACTGAAGCTTTCTTT	CASTKTGSTEAFF
-	TRBJ2-5	TRBD2	TRBV5-1	TGCGCCAGCAGCTTGGGCCTCCTAGCGGGAGGGAACGAAGAGACCCAGTACTTC	CASSLGLLAGGNEETQYF
-	TRBJ1-1	TRBD1	TRBV11-2	TGTGCCAGCAGCGCAGGGGGCGCGAGTTACGGTGAAGCTTTCTTT	CASSAGGASYGEAFF
-	TRBJ1-5	TRBD1	TRBV6-6	TGTGCCAGCAGTTTTTTGGACAGGGGCCAGCATTTT	CASSFLDRGQHF
-	TRBJ2-3	-	TRBV30	TGTGCCTGGAGTGCTCAAACAGGGGGGGCAGATACGCAGTATTTT	CAWSAQTGGADTQYF
once	TRBJ1-5	-	TRBV7-2	TGTGCCAGCAGCTCCAGTACCCTTAGCAATCAGCCCCAGCATTTT	CASSSSTLSNQPQHF
-	TRBJ1-2	TRBD1	TRBV5-8	TGTGCCAGCAGCTTGGTGAGGGGGCAAGGCTATGGCTACACCTTC	CASSLVRGQGYGYTF
few	TRBJ1-1	-	TRBV6-1	TGTGCAATTACAGGGTGGGAAATGAACACTGAAGCTTTCTTT	CAITGWEMNTEAFF
-	TRBJ1-2	-	TRBV10-3	TGTGCCATCAGTGAGTCAGGCTTAATCTATGGCTACACCTTC	CAISESGLIYGYTF
-	TRBJ2-3	-	TRBV5-1	TGCGCCAGCAGCTCTCTAGGACTCCCCACAGATACGCAGTATTTT	CASSSLGLPTDTQYF
-	TRBJ2-5	-	TRBV6-5	TGTGCCAGCAGTTACACCGGGGAGACCCAGTACTTC	CASSYTGETQYF
-	TRBJ2-2	-	TRBV7-9	TGTGCCAGCAGCCAAAATACCCCCTGGGAGCTGTTTTTT	CASSQNTPWELFF
-	TRBJ2-1	-	TRBV12-5	TGTGCTAGTGGTTCCACGCTGACCGCAACCTCCTACAATGAGCAGTTCTTC	CASGSTLTATSYNEQFF
few	TRBJ1-2	-	TRBV20-1	TGCAGTGCTAGAGATGGAATTGGCTACACCTTC	CSARDGIGYTF
-	TRBJ1-4	-	TRBV5-8	TGTGCCAGCAGCTATTACCGGGACGCCGAAAAACTGTTTTTT	CASSYYRDAEKLFF
once	TRBJ1-1	TRBD1	TRBV11-2	TGTGCCAGCAGCTTATTATGGGACAGGGGGCGCAGGAACACTGAAGCTTTCTTT	CASSLLWDRGRRNTEAFF
once	TRBJ2-7	TRBD1	TRBV7-9	TGTGCCAGCAGCTCCGGACAGGGGCAGGCATCCGAGCAGTACTTC	CASSSGQGQASEQYF
-	TRBJ1-2	-	TRBV18	TGTGCCAGCTCACCACGGGGAGAGGGTGGAAGTTATGGCTACACCTTC	CASSPRGEGGSYGYTF
-	TRBJ1-1	-	TRBV21-1	TGTGCCAGCAGCAAGAGGATGGACACTGAAGCTTTCTTT	CASSKRMDTEAFF
few	TRBJ1-1	TRBD1	TRBV7-9	TGTGCCAGCAGCTTGACAGGGCAGGGCACTGAAGCTTTCTTT	CASSLTGQGTEAFF
-	TRBJ1-6	-	TRBV7-2	TGTGCCAGCAGCTTCGCTGGGATCAATTCACCCCTCCACTTT	CASSFAGINSPLHF
-	TRBJ2-5	-	TRBV2	TGTGCCAGCAGCCCCTCGGGTGAGACCCAGTACTTC	CASSPSGETQYF
-	TRBJ2-1	TRBD2	TRBV2	TGTGCCAGCACTGGTAGCGGGGGGGCCGGAAAGTATGAGCAGTTCTTC	CASTGSGGAGKYEQFF